Listed here are 6 T cell receptor beta chains from one sample, sequenced in a study of T cells generated in artificial thymic organoids. Separate semi-nested PCRs amplified TCRalpha and TCRbeta libraries using constant-region reverse primers in TRAC or TRBC. TCRdb ran MiXCR on the 5' RACE reads and lists one entry per CDR3 protein. The repertoire includes approximately 5,500 distinct CDR3 sequences, more than 30% of them detected once, and less than 3% sits in the top ten. The sample consisted of naive CD8+ T cells from blood. Subset denoted: CD3+TCRalphabeta+CD8SP T cells; for blood, CD45RO-CCR7+ naive CD8+ T cells. These receptors all stem from a human donor who gave cord blood stem cells for thymic organoid culture, a cardiac surgery patient who gave postnatal thymus, or a blood donor (not recorded which).

By share, this clonotype counts as medium-sized. The chain combines TRBV4-1 with TRBJ2-1; no clear D. CDR1 is MGHRA, CDR2 YSYEKL, per germline. The V gene lost 0 bases and the J gene lost 15 bases, with 15 bases spanning the gap. The CDR3 covers 13 residues. CDR3: CASSQEVANSRFF. CDR3 bases: TGCGCCAGCAGCCAAGAGGTAGCTAATTCCCGGTTCTTC.

This sequence joins TRBV9 and TRBJ2-7, with D perhaps given as TRBD1 or TRBD2 (6 bases each). From germline, CDR1 is SGDLS and CDR2 YYNGEE. The CDR3 consists of 12 residues. V was cut by 3 bases and J by 6 bases, with 10 bases left in between. CDR3 residues: CASSGEGGEQYF. The CDR3 coding sequence is TGTGCCAGCAGCGGCGAGGGGGGCGAGCAGTACTTC.

The rearrangement joins TRBV6-6 to TRBJ2-7; a weak D match, TRBD2 (5 bases). This CDR3 contains 14 residues. CDR1 MNHNY and CDR2 SVGAGI come from the germline V gene (reference sequence). The ends were cut back, 7 bases at V and 3 bases at J, with 16 bases in the middle. CDR3 sequence: CASTLSIGDYEQYF. The CDR3 nucleotides are TGTGCCAGCACCCTTTCGATCGGGGACTACGAGCAGTACTTC.

Judged by abundance, this clonotype is medium-sized. One junction end disagrees with the germline gene, perhaps due to a read error. The V and J genes are TRBV4-1 and TRBJ2-7; D not resolved. Per the germline V gene, CDR1 is MGHRA and CDR2 is YSYEKL. This CDR3 comprises 13 residues. CDR3 region: CASSPGAAYEQYF. For the CDR3, the DNA is TGCGCCAGTAGCCCGGGCGCGGCCTACGAGCAGTACTTC.

Notes on this clonotype: A much larger clone differs by one base, so this may be a read error. The J gene is TRBJ2-7, the V gene TRBV29-1; TRBD1 aligns across 7 bases. This CDR3 region has 13 residues. Germline V gene sequence: CDR1 SQVTM, CDR2 ANQGSEA. The CDR3 reads CSCRDSPSYEQCF. As DNA, the CDR3 is TGCAGCTGCCGGGACAGTCCATCCTACGAGCAGTGCTTC.

V and J are TRBV18 and TRBJ1-1; no clear D gene. The CDR3 runs 14 residues. Germline assignment: CDR1 KGHSH and CDR2 LQKENI. With 1 base removed from V and 5 bases from J, the gap between germline ends came to 11 bases. The CDR3 is CASSPHARETEAFF. In nucleotides, the CDR3 is TGTGCCAGCTCACCACACGCCCGAGAGACTGAAGCTTTCTTT.